The 9 T cell receptor beta chains reported below all come from one sample, sequenced in a study of shared clonotypes between healthy human individuals. The protocol was immunoSEQ multiplex PCR, while the TCRdb copy is restricted to in-frame clones and leaves out a portion. The repertoire includes over 1.4 million clones, about 96% of them detected once, and roughly 1.2% sits in the top ten. Material for sequencing was naive CD4+ T cells sorted from blood. Subset denoted: CD45RA+ positively selected. These receptors came from a man in his thirties or forties in good health.

The gene calls are TRBV7-2 and TRBJ1-4; 9 bases align to TRBD1. The V gene end was trimmed by 4 bases and the J gene end by 1 base; junction bases not matched to a gene: 10. This CDR3 has 18 residues. The germline V gene has CDR1 SGHTA and CDR2 FQGNSA. The CDR3 spells CASSSRQTGGGTNEKLFF. Written as DNA, the CDR3 is TGTGCCAGCAGCTCCCGACAGACAGGGGGAGGAACTAATGAAAAACTGTTTTTT.

The V and J genes are TRBV29-1 and TRBJ2-5, with a weak D call TRBD2 (5 bases). The CDR3 length is 12 residues. CDR1 and CDR2 from the germline V gene are SQVTM and ANQGSEA. Deletions cut 1 base from V and 7 bases from J, with 10 bases between. The CDR3 region has the DNA TGCAGCGTTGAAGCTGGCGAGGGGACCCAGTACTTC. It is translated as CSVEAGEGTQYF.

This chain uses TRBV27 with TRBJ2-1, with 15 nucleotides matching TRBD2. Trimming cost V 6 bases and J 9 bases; bases outside gene matches: 9. CDR3 length: 16 residues. Per germline, CDR1 MNHEY and CDR2 SMNVEV (reference sequence). The CDR3 here is CASRNKWTSGRGEQFF. The CDR3 DNA follows: TGTGCCAGCAGGAACAAATGGACTAGCGGGAGGGGTGAGCAGTTCTTC.

V gene TRBV15 combines with J gene TRBJ2-7, with TRBD2 matching over 8 bases. The length of the CDR3 is 16 residues. Germline V CDR1 and CDR2: LNHNV, YYDKDF (reference sequence). J was trimmed by 2 bases and V by 5 bases; bases with no gene match: 11. Here the CDR3 DNA reads TGTGCCACCAGCCCGGGGGGGGCTAGCGGAACCTACGAGCAGTACTTC. It is translated as CATSPGGASGTYEQYF.

The rearrangement links TRBV29-1 to TRBJ2-7; D might be TRBD2 (5 bases). The CDR3 totals 14 residues. Deletions cut 4 bases from V and 4 bases from J, with 17 bases between. CDR1 is SQVTM and CDR2 is ANQGSEA in the germline V gene. CDR3 sequence: CSVVFFGGSYEQYF. The CDR3 DNA reads TGCAGCGTTGTTTTTTTTGGAGGATCATACGAGCAGTACTTC.

The rearrangement links TRBV18 to TRBJ2-5, with a tentative D call TRBD2 (6 bases). The CDR3 is 17 residues long. Germline-derived CDR1 and CDR2 are KGHSH and LQKENI. V was pared by 0 bases and J by 3 bases, with 17 bases between. CDR3: CASSPPFAEGTEETQYF. The CDR3, as DNA: TGTGCCAGCTCACCACCGTTCGCTGAAGGGACTGAAGAGACCCAGTACTTC.

DNA of the CDR3: TGTGCCAGCAGTTTAATTGGGGGTTTTTGGGGCACTGAAGCTTTCTTT. Translation gives CASSLIGGFWGTEAFF. J is TRBJ1-1 and V is TRBV28; the D gene is possibly TRBD1 (5 bases). Trimming shortened V by 2 bases and J by 4 bases, and 17 bases separated the two germline ends. The CDR3 runs 16 residues. Per the germline V gene, CDR1 is MDHEN and CDR2 is SYDVKM.

CDR3 region: CASSLPQGNSYGYTF. CDR3 DNA sequence: TGCGCCAGCAGCTTACCCCAGGGCAACTCCTATGGCTACACCTTC. The chain joins TRBV5-1 to TRBJ1-2; weak D call: TRBD1 (5 bases). The CDR3 covers 15 residues. The V end was cut by 2 bases, the J end by 4 bases, with 15 bases between. Germline values: CDR1 SGHRS, CDR2 YFSETQ.

This chain connects TRBV15 to TRBJ1-2; D unclear. Germline CDR1 reads LNHNV; CDR2 reads YYDKDF (reference sequence). Trimming removed 4 bases from V and 8 bases from J, with 17 bases in between. The CDR3 runs 14 residues. The CDR3 nucleotides read TGTGCCACCAGCATCCCACACGGAACTATCGGCTACACCTTC. Translated, it gives CATSIPHGTIGYTF.